This TCR beta chain was captured by sequencing in a study of regulatory dendritic cells for organ transplantation. Points from the study as a whole: Among resting subsets, memory CD8+ cells contained the most alloreactive clonotypes.

Details on this clone: Its specificity is unknown.

Sorted subsets were CFSE-labeled and cultured four to six days with allogeneic dendritic cells. Clones were read by immunoSEQ multiplex PCR, and TCRdb kept only the in-frame ones, dropping some. Of a few thousand clones listed, 70% to 75% are singletons. The germline V and J ends were trimmed by 2 bases and 2 bases, with 14 bases remaining between them. The CDR3 is made up of 16 amino acids. Germline CDR1 reads MNHNS; CDR2 reads SASEGT. The chain has TRBV6-1 and TRBJ2-3; D is undetermined. This receptor was identified in a human donor in good health. The specimen sequenced was memory CD8+ T cells from blood cultured with dendritic cells. Subset meaning: CD45RO+ memory T cells. In DNA form, the CDR3 reads TGTGCCAGCAGTGAAAAAAGAGGCAGAAACACAGATACGCAGTATTTT. Translated: CASSEKRGRNTDTQYF.